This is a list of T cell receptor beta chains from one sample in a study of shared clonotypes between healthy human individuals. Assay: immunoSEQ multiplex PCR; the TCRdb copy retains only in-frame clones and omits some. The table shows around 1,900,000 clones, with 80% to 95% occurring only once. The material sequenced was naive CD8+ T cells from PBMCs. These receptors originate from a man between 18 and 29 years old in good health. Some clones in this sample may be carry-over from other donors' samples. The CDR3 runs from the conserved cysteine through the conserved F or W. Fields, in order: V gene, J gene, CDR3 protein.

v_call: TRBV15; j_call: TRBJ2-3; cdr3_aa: CATSRSSSHGLRDSTDTQYF
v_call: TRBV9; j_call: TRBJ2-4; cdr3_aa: CASSVDASRAKNIQYF
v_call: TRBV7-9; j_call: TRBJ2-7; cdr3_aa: CASSFPGTGAYEQYF
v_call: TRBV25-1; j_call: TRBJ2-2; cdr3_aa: CASSPAAAGELFF
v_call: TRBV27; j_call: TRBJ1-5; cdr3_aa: CASRPGTGFQPQHF
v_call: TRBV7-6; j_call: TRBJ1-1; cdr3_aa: CASSLGQGTEAFF
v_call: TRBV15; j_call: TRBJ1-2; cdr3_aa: CATSRTTGGDGYTF
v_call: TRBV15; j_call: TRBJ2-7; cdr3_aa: CATSRDRETGPYEQYF
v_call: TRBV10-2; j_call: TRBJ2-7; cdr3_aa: CASSEAGLSYEQYF
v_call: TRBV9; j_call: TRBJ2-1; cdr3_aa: CASSASGTSYNEQFF
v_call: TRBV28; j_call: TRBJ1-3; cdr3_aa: CASSFIGTGLGNTIYF
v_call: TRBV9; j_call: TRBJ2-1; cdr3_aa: CASSVRTSGLLNEQFF
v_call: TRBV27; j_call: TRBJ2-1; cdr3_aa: CASSLGTGYNEQFF
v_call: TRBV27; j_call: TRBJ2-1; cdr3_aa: CASTGLTHNEQFF
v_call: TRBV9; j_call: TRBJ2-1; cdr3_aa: CASSDGTSGPSYNEQFF
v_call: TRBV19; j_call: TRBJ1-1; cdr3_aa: CASSMGRSNTEAFF
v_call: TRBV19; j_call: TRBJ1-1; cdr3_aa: CASIPRGTAATEAFF
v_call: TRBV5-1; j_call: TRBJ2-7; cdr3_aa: CASSLTGGARGEQYF
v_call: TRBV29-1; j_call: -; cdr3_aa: CSVEGRNFEQYF
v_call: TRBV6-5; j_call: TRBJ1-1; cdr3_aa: CASSLQGYTEAFF